The clone carrying this T cell receptor (beta chain) was detected once. The antigen is unknown. This sample was included in a study of shared clonotypes between healthy human individuals. Study-level information: For every donor, three CD4 naive, three CD4 memory, two CD8 naive and one CD8 memory plates were used. Study-wide findings and caveats: The expectation was that sequencing depth would affect clonotype sharing among donors.

This CDR3 spans 17 amino acids. V was pared by 3 bases and J by 1 base, with 16 bases between. Germline V lookup: CDR1 SGHRS, CDR2 YFSETQ. Assay: immunoSEQ multiplex PCR; the TCRdb copy retains only in-frame clones and omits some. The sample has about 2.3 million clones, about 90% seen once. The sequenced sample consisted of naive CD4+ T cells from PBMCs. Regarding subset: CD45RA+ positively selected. This clonotype was sampled from a man between 18 and 29 years old in good health. Some clones in this sample may be carry-over from other donors' samples. V gene TRBV5-1 combines with J gene TRBJ2-2, with a weak D call TRBD2 (6 bases). The CDR3 region is CASSSSAGSGNTGELFF. The CDR3 DNA follows: TGCGCCAGCAGCTCCTCCGCGGGGAGTGGGAACACCGGGGAGCTGTTTTTT. Complete variable domain (other parts from reference TRBV5-1 and TRBJ2-2): KAGVTQTPRYLIKTRGQQVTLSCSPISGHRSVSWYQQTPGQGLQFLFEYFSETQRNKGNFPGRFSGRQFSNSRSEMNVSTLELGDSALYLCASSSSAGSGNTGELFFGEGSRLTVL.